The 31 T cell receptor beta chains listed next were all sequenced from one sample in a study of blood T cell repertoires in COVID-19. Clones were sequenced by immunoSEQ multiplex PCR, and TCRdb holds only the in-frame ones, with some missing. Counted here are about 250,000 clones, under 90% occurring once; the ten biggest clones make up 0.85% to 0.95%. Sequencing was carried out using peripheral blood. These receptors were collected from a woman aged 40 to 50 who had recovered from COVID-19.

The rearrangement links TRBV27 to TRBJ2-5; 8 nucleotides align to TRBD2. The CDR3 loop spans 15 amino acids. Losses at the gene ends were 5 bases for V and 4 bases for J; bases not matched to a gene: 9. In germline, CDR1 is MNHEY, CDR2 SMNVEV (reference sequence). The CDR3 is CASSPGGTRLETQYF. The CDR3, as DNA: TGTGCCAGCAGTCCGGGGGGGACGAGGCTAGAGACCCAGTACTTC.

The rearrangement links TRBV11-3 to TRBJ2-1; 12 bases match TRBD2. The germline V gene encodes CDR1 SGHNT and CDR2 YENEEA. Trimming took 7 bases from V and 9 from J; bases not matched to a gene: 10. The CDR3 totals 15 residues. In DNA, the CDR3 is TGTGCCAGCAACCCCCTAGCGGGAGGGTCTAGTGAGCAGTTCTTC. This gives the protein CASNPLAGGSSEQFF.

The chain combines TRBV19 with TRBJ1-1; D is possibly TRBD1 (6 bases). Germline loops: CDR1 LNHDA, CDR2 SQIVND (reference sequence). V lost 4 bases, J lost 3 bases, and 9 bases lay in between. This CDR3 has 13 amino acids. The CDR3 DNA is TGTGCCAGTAGTAGGGGGCGAGACACTGAAGCTTTCTTT. Translating gives CASSRGRDTEAFF. The full variable domain, completed using reference TRBV19 and TRBJ1-1, is DGGITQSPKYLFRKEGQNVTLSCEQNLNHDAMYWYRQDPGQGLRLIYYSQIVNDFQKGDIAEGYSVSREKKESFPLTVTSAQKNPTAFYLCASSRGRDTEAFFGQGTRLTVV.

The V gene is TRBV5-1, the J gene TRBJ1-6; D is uncertain. The CDR3 totals 12 residues. Trimming left V 5 bases short and J 5 bases short, with 5 bases between. Germline CDR1 is SGHRS and CDR2 is YFSETQ. CDR3 DNA sequence: TGCGCCAGCAGACTCAATAATTCACCCCTCCACTTT. It translates to CASRLNNSPLHF.

This clone was seen once. The V and J genes are TRBV19 and TRBJ1-2, with a weak D call TRBD1 (6 bases). In germline, CDR1 is LNHDA, CDR2 SQIVND (reference sequence). The CDR3 is 16 amino acids. The germline V and J ends were trimmed by 6 bases and 5 bases, with 22 bases remaining between them. The chain's CDR3 is CASSRGGVNGLYGYTF. The CDR3 DNA follows: TGTGCCAGTAGCCGAGGGGGTGTCAATGGGCTTTATGGCTACACCTTC. Full variable domain (outside the CDR3, taken from reference TRBV19 and TRBJ1-2): DGGITQSPKYLFRKEGQNVTLSCEQNLNHDAMYWYRQDPGQGLRLIYYSQIVNDFQKGDIAEGYSVSREKKESFPLTVTSAQKNPTAFYLCASSRGGVNGLYGYTFGSGTRLTVV.

Concerning this clone itself: Additional DNA sequences in this sample encode the identical CDR3. This sequence joins TRBV6-1 and TRBJ2-7; D gene uncertain. CDR1 MNHNS and CDR2 SASEGT come from the germline V gene. Trimming shortened V by 0 bases and J by 2 bases, and 11 bases separated the two germline ends. This CDR3 comprises 15 residues. The CDR3 DNA follows: TGTGCCAGCAGTGAAGCGCTAGGTCTGGCCTACGAGCAGTACTTC. It encodes CASSEALGLAYEQYF.

V usage is TRBV7-8 and J usage is TRBJ2-7; 9 bases line up with TRBD1. This CDR3 is 17 amino acids long. Germline CDR1 SGHVS, CDR2 FQNEAQ. V shed 3 bases, J shed 2 bases, and the junction held 11 bases outside the gene matches. The CDR3 is CASSLSGDRGSPYEQYF. The CDR3 DNA follows: TGTGCCAGCAGCTTGTCCGGAGACAGGGGGTCCCCCTACGAGCAGTACTTC.

This rearrangement joins TRBV12-5 to TRBJ1-4; D unresolved. V was shortened by 1 base and J by 4 bases, with 7 bases between the two germline ends. The germline V gene has CDR1 LGHNT and CDR2 FRNRAP. This CDR3 is 14 amino acids long. The CDR3 spells CASGLDSLNEKLFF. The CDR3 coding sequence is TGTGCTAGTGGTTTGGACAGTCTTAATGAAAAACTGTTTTTT.

This clone has just one count. The chain links TRBV18 to TRBJ2-7, with TRBD1 matching 9 bases. CDR3 length equals 15 residues. Trimming removed 3 bases from V and 5 bases from J; junction bases left unmatched: 8. Germline CDR1 reads KGHSH; CDR2 reads LQKENI. The CDR3 DNA is TGTGCCAGCTCACCCCGGACAGGGGCGGCCCACGAGCAGTACTTC. Protein: CASSPRTGAAHEQYF.

This clone was picked up one time. The J gene is TRBJ1-5, the V gene TRBV6-6; D call uncertain. The CDR3 covers 15 residues. Germline CDR1 and CDR2: MNHNY and SVGAGI (reference sequence). V gave up 8 bases and J gave up 6 bases, with 20 bases separating them. CDR3 residues: CASAPPQGTSQPQHF. DNA for the CDR3: TGTGCCAGCGCCCCACCGCAAGGCACTAGTCAGCCCCAGCATTTT.

This clone was counted a single time. The chain couples TRBV7-2 to TRBJ2-1, with TRBD2 identical over 13 bases. V shed 0 bases, J shed 12 bases, and the junction held 8 bases outside the gene matches. Germline V gives CDR1 SGHTA, CDR2 FQGNSA. The CDR3 runs 16 residues. The DNA for the CDR3 is TGTGCCAGCAGCTTAGCCGGGGGACTAGCGGGACGGGTGCAGTTCTTC. This gives the protein CASSLAGGLAGRVQFF. Looking up the rest from reference TRBV7-2 and TRBJ2-1 gives the full variable domain: GAGVSQSPSNKVTEKGKDVELRCDPISGHTALYWYRQSLGQGLEFLIYFQGNSAPDKSGLPSDRFSAERTGGSVSTLTIQRTQQEDSAVYLCASSLAGGLAGRVQFFGPGTRLTVL.

This clone was recorded only once. The V and J genes are TRBV6-5 and TRBJ2-1; D is possibly TRBD1 (7 bases). Germline V lookup: CDR1 MNHEY, CDR2 SVGAGI. The CDR3 consists of 15 residues. Trimming shortened V by 7 bases and J by 3 bases, and 16 bases separated the two germline ends. The CDR3 DNA reads TGTGCCAGCACTCTCAGGGGGGAGAGCTACAATGAGCAGTTCTTC. Protein product: CASTLRGESYNEQFF.

V gene TRBV5-1 combines with J gene TRBJ1-1, with D unclear. Germline assignment: CDR1 SGHRS and CDR2 YFSETQ. V dropped 3 bases and J dropped 0 bases, with 6 bases sitting between them. The CDR3 covers 13 residues. The CDR3, as DNA: TGCGCCAGCAGCTCCCAGATGAACACTGAAGCTTTCTTT. Protein product: CASSSQMNTEAFF.

The gene calls are TRBV5-4 and TRBJ2-7; 14 bases agree with TRBD2. V lost 2 bases to trimming and J lost 3 bases; unmatched junction nucleotides: 13. Germline V gene data show CDR1 as SGHNT and CDR2 as YYREEE (reference sequence). There are 19 residues in the CDR3. CDR3 protein: CASSFWTSGRWVPSYEQYF. The DNA for the CDR3 is TGTGCCAGCAGCTTCTGGACTAGCGGGAGGTGGGTCCCTAGCTACGAGCAGTACTTC. The whole variable domain, remainder taken from reference TRBV5-4 and TRBJ2-7, is ETGVTQSPTHLIKTRGQQVTLRCSSQSGHNTVSWYQQALGQGPQFIFQYYREEENGRGNFPPRFSGLQFPNYSSELNVNALELDDSALYLCASSFWTSGRWVPSYEQYFGPGTRLTVT.

The genes are TRBV24-1 and TRBJ2-3, with 9 bases matching TRBD1. The V gene end was trimmed by 4 bases and the J gene end by 4 bases; junction bases not matched to a gene: 8. This CDR3 has 16 residues. CDR1 and CDR2 from the germline V gene are KGHDR and SFDVKD. The CDR3 loop reads CATSELDRGGPDTQYF. The CDR3, as DNA: TGTGCCACCAGTGAACTAGACAGGGGGGGCCCAGATACGCAGTATTTT.

The V and J genes are TRBV2 and TRBJ2-7, with 8 positions matching TRBD1. Germline V gene lookup returns CDR1 SNHLY and CDR2 FYNNEI. CDR3 length: 15 amino acids. Germline trimming cut 3 bases from V and 0 bases from J; bases unmatched to any gene: 4. The CDR3 reads CASSDVGQDSYEQYF. CDR3 bases: TGTGCCAGCAGTGACGTGGGACAGGACTCCTACGAGCAGTACTTC.

This chain joins TRBV30 and TRBJ2-6; possibly TRBD1 for D (6 bases). CDR1 and CDR2 from the germline V gene are GTSNPN and SVGIG (reference sequence). Trimming pared 2 bases from V and 2 bases from J, leaving 16 bases between. This CDR3 contains 17 residues. Here the CDR3 reads CAWSLGQPLTGANVLTF. In DNA, the CDR3 is TGTGCCTGGAGTCTGGGACAACCTCTCACTGGGGCCAACGTCCTGACTTTC.

This sequence joins TRBV11-1 and TRBJ1-2, with D unresolved. The CDR3 loop spans 13 amino acids. V dropped 1 base and J dropped 6 bases, with 9 bases sitting between them. Germline loops: CDR1 SGHAT, CDR2 FQDESV (reference sequence). For the CDR3, the DNA is TGTGCCAGCAGCTTAGGAGTGAGGGATGGCTACACCTTC. Amino acid sequence: CASSLGVRDGYTF.

The chain recombines TRBV7-9 with TRBJ2-7; weak D call: TRBD1 (5 bases). The germline CDR1 and CDR2 sequences are SEHNR and FQNEAQ (reference sequence). V shed 0 bases and J shed 4 bases, with 10 bases lying between them. This CDR3 contains 14 residues. The CDR3 spells CASSLAGQEYEQYF. CDR3 sequence (DNA): TGTGCCAGCAGCTTAGCGGGGCAAGAGTACGAGCAGTACTTC.

This clone was recorded a few times. The genes are TRBV2 and TRBJ1-3, with D tentatively TRBD1 (5 bases). Germline values: CDR1 SNHLY, CDR2 FYNNEI. The CDR3 has 14 residues. Trimming removed 5 bases at V and 0 bases at J, with 8 bases between. CDR3 sequence reads: CASSLTVSGNTIYF. The CDR3 DNA sequence: TGTGCCAGCAGTCTGACAGTCTCTGGAAACACCATATATTTT. The entire variable domain, with the rest obtained from reference TRBV2 and TRBJ1-3, is as follows: EPEVTQTPSHQVTQMGQEVILRCVPISNHLYFYWYRQILGQKVEFLVSFYNNEISEKSEIFDDQFSVERPDGSNFTLKIRSTKLEDSAMYFCASSLTVSGNTIYFGEGSWLTVV.

This clone was seen once. This rearrangement joins TRBV18 to TRBJ2-7, with TRBD1 identical over 7 bases. Germline CDR1 and CDR2: KGHSH and LQKENI. This CDR3 comprises 13 residues. The trim removed 5 bases at V and 7 bases at J, leaving 8 bases unmatched. CDR3 in DNA: TGTGCCAGCTCAAGTATAGGGGGACAGGAGCAGTACTTC. Translated: CASSSIGGQEQYF.

This clone has only a few counts. The chain links TRBV29-1 to TRBJ1-2; D gene ambiguous. Germline values: CDR1 SQVTM, CDR2 ANQGSEA. V lost 6 bases and J lost 4, with 18 bases in between. This CDR3 region has 14 residues. This CDR3 reads CSVEVFGLPYGYTF. The CDR3 DNA sequence: TGCAGCGTCGAGGTCTTTGGCCTACCCTATGGCTACACCTTC.

The chain carries TRBV14 and TRBJ2-6; unclear D gene. The germline CDR1 and CDR2 sequences are SGHDN and FVKESK. The CDR3 runs to 14 residues. The germline V and J ends were trimmed by 4 bases and 1 base, with 5 bases remaining between them. In nucleotides, the CDR3 is TGTGCCAGCAGCCCCAGGTCTGGGGCCAACGTCCTGACTTTC. It is translated as CASSPRSGANVLTF. Based on the CDR3 plus reference TRBV14 and TRBJ2-6, the full variable domain is EAGVTQFPSHSVIEKGQTVTLRCDPISGHDNLYWYRRVMGKEIKFLLHFVKESKQDESGMPNNRFLAERTGGTYSTLKVQPAELEDSGVYFCASSPRSGANVLTFGAGSRLTVL.

CDR3 in DNA: TGTGCCAGCAGCCCCCAACAGGGCGAGACTGAAGCTTTCTTT. Translated, it gives CASSPQQGETEAFF. The genes are TRBV14 and TRBJ1-1; D might be TRBD1 (6 bases). CDR1 SGHDN and CDR2 FVKESK come from the germline V gene. This CDR3 has 14 residues. V lost 4 bases and J 5 bases, leaving 14 bases between the germline ends.

This clone was observed a single time. The rearrangement links TRBV19 to TRBJ1-2; D gene ambiguous. Between the trimmed V and J ends, which lost 4 bases and 1 base, there was a span of 4 bases. CDR3 length: 12 amino acids. Germline lookup yields CDR1 LNHDA and CDR2 SQIVND (reference sequence). The CDR3 coding sequence is TGTGCCAGTAGTAATAGTAACTATGGCTACACCTTC. Translated: CASSNSNYGYTF.

This clone was detected ten times or more. V usage is TRBV2 and J usage is TRBJ2-1; TRBD2 agrees at 10 bases. The CDR3 loop spans 19 amino acids. From germline, CDR1 is SNHLY and CDR2 FYNNEI. Unmatched junction bases numbered 19, after V lost 5 bases and J lost 6 bases. CDR3: CASSPPSVVLAGEINEQFF. Written as DNA, the CDR3 is TGTGCCAGCAGTCCCCCCTCGGTGGTCCTAGCGGGAGAAATCAATGAGCAGTTCTTC.

The gene calls are TRBV11-3 and TRBJ1-4; D ambiguous. The CDR3 covers 16 residues. Trimming shortened V by 2 bases and J by 7 bases, and 17 bases separated the two germline ends. The germline V gene has CDR1 SGHNT and CDR2 YENEEA. The CDR3 DNA reads as TGTGCCAGCAGCTTAAATCAGGTGGGAGGCGTTGAAAAACTGTTTTTT. The encoded protein is CASSLNQVGGVEKLFF.

This clone was observed a single time. The CDR3 DNA sequence: TGCGCCAGCAGCCCGGGGGATTATTGGGGCTCCTACGAGCAGTACTTC. This encodes CASSPGDYWGSYEQYF. The V call is TRBV5-1, the J call TRBJ2-7; possibly TRBD2 for D (6 bases). CDR1 is SGHRS and CDR2 is YFSETQ in the germline V gene. Trimming took off 4 bases at V and 0 bases at J, with 17 bases between the two ends. The CDR3 sequence is 16 residues long.

The chain recombines TRBV25-1 with TRBJ2-3, with 15 bases identical to TRBD2. V lost 4 bases, J lost 4 bases, and 6 bases stayed unmatched. The CDR3 is made up of 17 amino acids. Germline values: CDR1 MGHDK, CDR2 SYGVNS. The CDR3 DNA is TGTGCCAGCAGTGCCCCGGGACTAGCGGGAGGACCAGATACGCAGTATTTT. Protein product: CASSAPGLAGGPDTQYF.

This chain joins TRBV14 and TRBJ2-2; 8 bases fit TRBD1. The J segment lost 5 bases and the V segment lost 0 bases, leaving 5 bases of the junction unmatched. The CDR3 loop spans 16 amino acids. CDR1 is SGHDN and CDR2 is FVKESK in the germline V gene. The chain's CDR3 is CASSQERTGKTGELFF. CDR3 sequence (DNA): TGTGCCAGCAGCCAAGAGCGGACAGGGAAGACCGGGGAGCTGTTTTTT.

This clone was observed a handful of times. The CDR3 sequence is CASSSGLAGDANTGELFF. The CDR3 DNA is TGTGCCAGCAGCTCGGGACTAGCGGGAGACGCGAACACCGGGGAGCTGTTTTTT. The J gene is TRBJ2-2, the V gene TRBV7-9, with 14 bases matching TRBD2. Per germline, CDR1 SEHNR and CDR2 FQNEAQ (reference sequence). J lost 0 bases, V lost 4 bases, and 4 bases had no gene match. The CDR3 extends over 18 amino acids.